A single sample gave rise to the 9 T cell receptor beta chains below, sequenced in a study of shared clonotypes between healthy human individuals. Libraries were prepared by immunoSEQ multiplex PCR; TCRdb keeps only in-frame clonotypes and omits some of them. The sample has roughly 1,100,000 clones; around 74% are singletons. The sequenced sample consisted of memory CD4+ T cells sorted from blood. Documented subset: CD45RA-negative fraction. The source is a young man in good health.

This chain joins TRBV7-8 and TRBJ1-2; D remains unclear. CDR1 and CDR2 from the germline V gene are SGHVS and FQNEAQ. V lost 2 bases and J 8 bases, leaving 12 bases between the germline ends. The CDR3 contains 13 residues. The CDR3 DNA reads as TGTGCCAGCAGCTTAAAGGCGGAAGGAGGCTACACCTTC. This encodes CASSLKAEGGYTF.

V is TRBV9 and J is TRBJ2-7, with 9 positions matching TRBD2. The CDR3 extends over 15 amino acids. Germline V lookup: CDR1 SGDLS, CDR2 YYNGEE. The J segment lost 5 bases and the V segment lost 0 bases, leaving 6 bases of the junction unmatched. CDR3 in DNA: TGTGCCAGCAGCGTAGCGGGGACTAGCTGGGACGAGCAGTACTTC. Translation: CASSVAGTSWDEQYF.

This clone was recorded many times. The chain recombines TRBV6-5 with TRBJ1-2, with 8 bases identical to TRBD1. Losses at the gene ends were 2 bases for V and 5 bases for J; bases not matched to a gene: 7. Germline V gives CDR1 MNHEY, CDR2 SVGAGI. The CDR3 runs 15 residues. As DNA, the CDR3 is TGTGCCAGCAGTTACAGGCAGGGGGCTGGGTATGGCTACACCTTC. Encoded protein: CASSYRQGAGYGYTF.

This CDR3 reads CASSWERTTDTQYF. CDR3 DNA sequence: TGTGCCAGCAGCTGGGAGCGGACCACAGATACGCAGTATTTT. The chain has TRBV7-2 and TRBJ2-3; TRBD2 is a possible D gene (5 bases). Trimming shortened V by 4 bases and J by 2 bases, and 10 bases separated the two germline ends. The CDR3 covers 14 residues. Germline lookup yields CDR1 SGHTA and CDR2 FQGNSA.

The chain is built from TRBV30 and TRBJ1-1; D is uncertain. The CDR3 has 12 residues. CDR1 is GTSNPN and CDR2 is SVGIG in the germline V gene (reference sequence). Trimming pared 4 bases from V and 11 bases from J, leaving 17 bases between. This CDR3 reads CAWNPGSRYAFF. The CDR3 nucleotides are TGTGCCTGGAACCCGGGGTCGAGGTACGCTTTCTTT.

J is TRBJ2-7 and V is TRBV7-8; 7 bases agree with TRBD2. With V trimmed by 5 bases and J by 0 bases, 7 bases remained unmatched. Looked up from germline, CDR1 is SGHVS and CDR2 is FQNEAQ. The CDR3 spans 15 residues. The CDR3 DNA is TGTGCCAGCAGCCCGAGGGGAGGGAGCTCCTACGAGCAGTACTTC. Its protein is CASSPRGGSSYEQYF.

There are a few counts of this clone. CDR3: CAWMKSAPDTQYF. The CDR3 nucleotides read TGTGCCTGGATGAAGAGCGCACCAGATACGCAGTATTTT. This chain connects TRBV30 to TRBJ2-3; no clear D. V dropped 4 bases and J dropped 4 bases, with 12 bases sitting between them. This CDR3 is 13 amino acids long. The germline gives CDR1 GTSNPN, CDR2 SVGIG (reference sequence).

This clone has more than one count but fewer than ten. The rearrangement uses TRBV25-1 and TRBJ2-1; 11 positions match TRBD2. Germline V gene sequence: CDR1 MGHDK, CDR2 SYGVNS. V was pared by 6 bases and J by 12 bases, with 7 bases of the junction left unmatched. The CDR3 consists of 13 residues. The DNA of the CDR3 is TGTGCCAGCAGCTTAGCGGGAGGGAGTGTGCAGTTCTTC. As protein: CASSLAGGSVQFF.

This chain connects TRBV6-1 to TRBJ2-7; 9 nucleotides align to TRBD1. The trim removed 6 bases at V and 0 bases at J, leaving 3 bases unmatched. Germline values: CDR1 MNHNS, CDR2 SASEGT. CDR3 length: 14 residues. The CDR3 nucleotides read TGTGCCAGCAGCCGGACAGGGGACTCCTACGAGCAGTACTTC. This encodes CASSRTGDSYEQYF.